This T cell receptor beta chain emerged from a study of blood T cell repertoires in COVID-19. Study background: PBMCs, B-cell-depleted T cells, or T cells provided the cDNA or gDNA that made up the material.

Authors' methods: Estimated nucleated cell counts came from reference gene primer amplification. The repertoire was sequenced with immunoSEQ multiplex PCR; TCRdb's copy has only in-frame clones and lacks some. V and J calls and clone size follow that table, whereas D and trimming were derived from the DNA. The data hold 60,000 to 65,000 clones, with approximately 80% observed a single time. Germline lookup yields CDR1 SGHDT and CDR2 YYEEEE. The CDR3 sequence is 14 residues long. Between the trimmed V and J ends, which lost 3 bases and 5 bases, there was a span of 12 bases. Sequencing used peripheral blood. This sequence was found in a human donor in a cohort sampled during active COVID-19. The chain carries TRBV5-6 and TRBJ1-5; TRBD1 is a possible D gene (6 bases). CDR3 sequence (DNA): TGTGCCAGCAGCTGGGGACGGACAGATCAGCCCCAGCATTTT. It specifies CASSWGRTDQPQHF.